A selection of T cell receptor beta chains follows, all from one sample in a study of cytomegalovirus exposure and HLA in healthy donors. TCRdb's table, derived via immunoSEQ multiplex PCR, lists solely in-frame clones and lacks some. The table records about 130,000 clones, around 72% of them present only once. Sequenced: PBMCs. Receptors were obtained from a human donor in good health. Each CDR3 is given without its conserved first and last residue.

j_call: TRBJ1-5; v_call: TRBV19; cdr3_aa: ASINRGGTQPQH
j_call: TRBJ2-2; v_call: TRBV27; cdr3_aa: ASSSLNRGASTGELF
j_call: TRBJ2-3; v_call: TRBV9; cdr3_aa: ASSPRGTGGGIGGADTQY
j_call: TRBJ2-3; v_call: TRBV30; cdr3_aa: AWSNSGASTDTQY
j_call: TRBJ2-5; v_call: TRBV27; cdr3_aa: ASSPRRTGGGETQY
j_call: TRBJ1-5; v_call: TRBV30; cdr3_aa: AWSTGALGNQPQH
j_call: TRBJ2-7; v_call: TRBV7-3; cdr3_aa: ASSLGTGSEQY
j_call: -; v_call: TRBV5-1; cdr3_aa: ASDCMRVSSYEQY
j_call: TRBJ2-2; v_call: TRBV2; cdr3_aa: ASSGLQGTGELF
j_call: TRBJ2-1; v_call: TRBV19; cdr3_aa: ASSIMGRGAYNEQF
j_call: TRBJ1-4; v_call: TRBV7-2; cdr3_aa: ASSHRMGAREKLF